The clone carrying this TCR beta chain came up a few times. Its antigen remains unknown. In the study's own analysis: Junction-only immunoSEQ data arrived without quality scores, meaning filtering differed. TCRdb's copy holds only in-frame clones and misses some; the assay was immunoSEQ multiplex PCR. V and J calls and clone size follow that table, whereas D and trimming were derived from the DNA. The repertoire consists of 2 million to 3 million clones, with approximately 90% occurring once and the leading ten covering 0.14%. These data belong to a study of shared clonotypes between healthy human individuals. Findings and limits, study-wide: Investigators collected only blood, and repertoires in tissues likely differ.

The CDR3 spans 11 residues. CDR1 and CDR2 (germline): SNHLY, FYNNEI. The V gene lost 4 bases and the J gene lost 6 bases, with 3 bases spanning the gap. The gene calls are TRBV2 and TRBJ2-2; D gene unclear. Sequencing was performed on naive CD4+ T cells sorted from blood. Indicated subset: CD45RA+ positively selected. The TCR originated in a man between 18 and 29 years old in good health. CDR3 DNA: TGTGCCAGCAGTGGAGCCGGGGAGCTGTTTTTT. It specifies CASSGAGELFF. Full variable domain (missing parts from reference TRBV2 and TRBJ2-2): EPEVTQTPSHQVTQMGQEVILRCVPISNHLYFYWYRQILGQKVEFLVSFYNNEISEKSEIFDDQFSVERPDGSNFTLKIRSTKLEDSAMYFCASSGAGELFFGEGSRLTVL.